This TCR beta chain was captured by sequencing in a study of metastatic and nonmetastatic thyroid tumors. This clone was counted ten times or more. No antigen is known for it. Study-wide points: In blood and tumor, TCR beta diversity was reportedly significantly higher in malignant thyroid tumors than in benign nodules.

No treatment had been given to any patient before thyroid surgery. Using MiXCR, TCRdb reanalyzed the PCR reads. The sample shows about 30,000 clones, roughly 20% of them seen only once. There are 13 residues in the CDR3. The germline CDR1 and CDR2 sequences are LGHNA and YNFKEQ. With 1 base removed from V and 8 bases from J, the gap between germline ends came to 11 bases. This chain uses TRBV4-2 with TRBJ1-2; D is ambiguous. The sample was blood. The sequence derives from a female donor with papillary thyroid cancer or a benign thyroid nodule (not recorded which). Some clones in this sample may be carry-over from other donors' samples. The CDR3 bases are TGTGCCAGCAGCCAAGGGACGGGAGGGGGCTACACCTTC. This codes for CASSQGTGGGYTF.